This T cell receptor beta chain was sequenced for a study of T cells in women clearing cervical HPV infection. Study-wide results and caveats: TRBV6-7 abundance was lower in cases than controls (roughly 0.11% versus 0.16%).

The CDR3 length is 13 residues. CDR1 is SNHLY and CDR2 is FYNNEI in the germline V gene. The ends were cut back, 8 bases at V and 9 bases at J, with 14 bases in the middle. Note on this clone: Its antigen is not known. The missing CDR3 end, 3 residues past where the read stops, is filled in from the germline J gene.

Measured with immunoSEQ multiplex PCR; TCRdb has only the in-frame clones, and not every one. Its table records fewer than 40,000 clones. This receptor was obtained from a woman aged 18-70 years with a cervical HPV16 infection that either progressed to CIN3+ or cleared (not recorded which). This chain connects TRBV2 to TRBJ1-6, with D possibly being TRBD1 (6 bases). The sample comprised blood buffy coat. The CDR3 protein is CASLRQASSPLHF. The DNA read from the CDR3 is TGTGCCAGCTTAAGACAGGCGAGTTCACCC.